The next 30 T cell receptor beta chains were all read from a single sample in a study of identical twins. Via MiXCR, TCRdb re-called the 5' RACE reads, giving one row per CDR3 protein. Of about 520,000 distinct CDR3 sequences listed, under 25% are singletons. The same sample was also used in a study of T cells expressing NK-cell markers.

Input material: CD4+ T cells sorted from blood. Source of these receptors: a woman between 18 and 29 years old in good health.

V usage is TRBV3-1 and J usage is TRBJ2-7; 13 nucleotides agree with TRBD2. J gave up 6 bases and V 2 bases, and 1 base lay outside the gene matches. The CDR3 consists of 14 residues. CDR1 is LGHDT and CDR2 is YNNKEL in the germline V gene (reference sequence). CDR3 sequence: CASSQTSGGAEQYF. The CDR3 DNA sequence: TGTGCCAGCAGCCAAACTAGCGGGGGGGCCGAGCAGTACTTC.

The genes are TRBV2 and TRBJ2-5, with TRBD2 matching 11 bases. Per the germline V gene, CDR1 is SNHLY and CDR2 is FYNNEI. J lost 4 bases, V lost 7 bases, and 5 bases had no gene match. This CDR3 has 14 amino acids. As DNA, the CDR3 is TGTGCCAGCAACGCACTAGCGGGGGTAGAGACCCAGTACTTC. This codes for CASNALAGVETQYF.

This clonotype was counted only a few times. This chain links TRBV29-1 with TRBJ2-7; TRBD1 matches at 8 bases. The germline V gene has CDR1 SQVTM and CDR2 ANQGSEA. The length of the CDR3 is 14 residues. The V and J ends lost 6 bases and 3 bases, in that order; junction bases with no gene match: 10. The DNA of the CDR3 is TGCAGCGTGACAGGGGTGGTTAGCGGCTACGAGCAGTACTTC. Translation: CSVTGVVSGYEQYF.

J is TRBJ2-7 and V is TRBV20-1; 7 nucleotides match TRBD2. Germline values: CDR1 DFQATT, CDR2 SNEGSKA (reference sequence). This CDR3 region has 13 residues. V shed 7 bases and J 5 bases; nucleotides not matched to a gene: 11. In DNA form, the CDR3 reads TGCAGTGGCGCGCACCCGGGGGGACACGAGCAGTACTTC. It encodes CSGAHPGGHEQYF.

The chain recombines TRBV20-1 with TRBJ2-1, with D uncertain. This CDR3 comprises 12 residues. The germline gives CDR1 DFQATT, CDR2 SNEGSKA (reference sequence). Deletions cut 4 bases from V and 10 bases from J, with 14 bases between. CDR3 in amino acids: CSAISRWGEQFF. CDR3 sequence (DNA): TGCAGTGCTATATCGAGATGGGGAGAGCAGTTCTTC.

This clonotype occurred a few times. The gene calls are TRBV3-1 and TRBJ1-2; D unclear. The CDR3 runs 14 residues. Germline V gene data show CDR1 as LGHDT and CDR2 as YNNKEL (reference sequence). The V gene lost 0 bases and the J gene lost 11 bases, with 16 bases spanning the gap. This CDR3 is CASSQDAMGTLYTF. The DNA of the CDR3 is TGTGCCAGCAGCCAAGATGCCATGGGAACTTTATACACCTTC. The full variable domain, completed using reference TRBV3-1 and TRBJ1-2, is DTAVSQTPKYLVTQMGNDKSIKCEQNLGHDTMYWYKQDSKKFLKIMFSYNNKELIINETVPNRFSPKSPDKAHLNLHINSLELGDSAVYFCASSQDAMGTLYTFGSGTRLTVV.

CDR3 residues: CASSQEPQETQYF. The DNA for the CDR3 is TGTGCCAGCTCACAGGAACCTCAAGAGACCCAGTACTTC. The chain combines TRBV18 with TRBJ2-5, with unresolved D. Trimming cost V 4 bases and J 2 bases, with 8 bases left between them. This CDR3 region has 13 residues. The germline gives CDR1 KGHSH, CDR2 LQKENI.

This chain uses TRBV18 with TRBJ1-6, with TRBD1 matching over 10 bases. The CDR3 runs to 16 residues. V lost 3 bases to trimming and J lost 8 bases; unmatched junction nucleotides: 7. The germline V gene encodes CDR1 KGHSH and CDR2 LQKENI. Written as DNA, the CDR3 is TGTGCCAGCTCACCTAACCGGGACAGGGGTTATTCACCCCTCCACTTT. This sequence encodes CASSPNRDRGYSPLHF.

This rearrangement joins TRBV5-1 to TRBJ2-3; a weak D match, TRBD2 (6 bases). V dropped 0 bases and J dropped 0 bases, with 17 bases sitting between them. The CDR3 is 18 residues long. Germline V gene sequence: CDR1 SGHRS, CDR2 YFSETQ. The CDR3 DNA reads as TGCGCCAGCAGCTTGGTTGGGGGGTCGTTCTTTAGCACAGATACGCAGTATTTT. Translated, it gives CASSLVGGSFFSTDTQYF. Supplemented by reference TRBV5-1 and TRBJ2-3, the full variable domain reads KAGVTQTPRYLIKTRGQQVTLSCSPISGHRSVSWYQQTPGQGLQFLFEYFSETQRNKGNFPGRFSGRQFSNSRSEMNVSTLELGDSALYLCASSLVGGSFFSTDTQYFGPGTRLTVL.

J is TRBJ2-3 and V is TRBV6-1; D might be TRBD2 (7 bases). V was clipped by 6 bases and J by 4 bases, with 23 bases between them. Germline CDR1 MNHNS, CDR2 SASEGT. The CDR3 length is 17 residues. The CDR3 coding sequence is TGTGCCAGCAGGGGGGGGCAAACATGGGACTCGGCAGATACGCAGTATTTT. Its translation: CASRGGQTWDSADTQYF.

A few counts support this clonotype. CDR3 nucleotides: TGTGCCAGCAGGGGGACAGGGAGCTATGGCTACACCTTC. Residues: CASRGTGSYGYTF. The chain has TRBV2 and TRBJ1-2, with TRBD1 matching 9 bases. The germline gives CDR1 SNHLY, CDR2 FYNNEI. The CDR3 sequence is 13 residues long. The V gene end was trimmed by 6 bases and the J gene end by 4 bases; junction bases not matched to a gene: 3.

This clonotype was recorded a few times. The V call is TRBV20-1, the J call TRBJ2-7; 10 bases are a match to TRBD2. CDR1 is DFQATT and CDR2 is SNEGSKA in the germline V gene (reference sequence). V dropped 2 bases and J dropped 5; count of bases not matched to a gene: 6. The CDR3 covers 14 residues. The DNA of the CDR3 is TGCAGTGCTAGAATTAGCGGGAGGATCGACGAGCAGTACTTC. Translated: CSARISGRIDEQYF.

Details on this clonotype: A read error may be the cause here, since a much bigger clone is one base away. The chain combines TRBV20-1 with TRBJ2-7, with unresolved D. Per the germline V gene, CDR1 is DFQATT and CDR2 is SNEGSKA (reference sequence). There are 10 residues in the CDR3. V was cut by 6 bases and J by 3 bases, with 6 bases left in between. CDR3 sequence reads: CSAGFYEQYF. The CDR3 DNA follows: TGCAGTGCGGGATTCTACGAGCAGTACTTC.

Ten or more counts support this clonotype. This rearrangement joins TRBV12-3 or TRBV12-4 to TRBJ2-3, with D maybe TRBD2 (6 bases). The CDR3 totals 15 residues. Trimming took 3 bases from V and 0 from J, leaving 10 bases between them. The CDR3 is CASSFLSGSTDTQYF. The CDR3 region has the DNA TGTGCCAGCAGTTTTCTAAGCGGGAGCACAGATACGCAGTATTTT.

V usage is TRBV10-3 and J usage is TRBJ2-5; 10 positions match TRBD2. The CDR3 has 14 residues. V lost 4 bases to trimming and J lost 5 bases; unmatched junction nucleotides: 4. CDR1 is ENHRY, CDR2 SYGVKD, per germline. The CDR3 coding sequence is TGTGCCATCAGTGCTAGCGGGAGAGGGGAGACCCAGTACTTC. Amino acid sequence: CAISASGRGETQYF.

In its sample, this clonotype was seen a few times. The gene calls are TRBV20-1 and TRBJ1-5, with TRBD1 as a possible D gene (5 bases). This CDR3 spans 11 amino acids. The ends were cut back, 6 bases at V and 4 bases at J, with 7 bases in the middle. From germline, CDR1 is DFQATT and CDR2 SNEGSKA (reference sequence). The CDR3 nucleotides are TGCAGTGCAGGGACGAATCAGCCCCAGCATTTT. Protein product: CSAGTNQPQHF.

This clonotype was seen a few times. The J gene is TRBJ2-1, the V gene TRBV3-1; 9 bases line up with TRBD2. This CDR3 has 15 amino acids. The V and J ends lost 10 bases and 1 base, in that order; junction bases with no gene match: 8. Germline V lookup: CDR1 LGHDT, CDR2 YNNKEL (reference sequence). The CDR3 loop is CATTPSGRSYNEQFF. The CDR3 coding sequence is TGTGCCACCACCCCAAGCGGGAGGTCCTACAATGAGCAGTTCTTC.

This clonotype has a handful of counts. This chain links TRBV7-2 with TRBJ1-5; TRBD1 might be the D (6 bases). V was trimmed by 6 bases and J by 7 bases, leaving 10 bases between them. Looked up from germline, CDR1 is SGHTA and CDR2 is FQGNSA. CDR3 length equals 12 residues. CDR3 nucleotide sequence: TGTGCCAGCAGTTTTGGGGGCCAGCCCCAGCATTTT. Translated: CASSFGGQPQHF.

This clonotype appeared many times. This chain joins TRBV12-3 or TRBV12-4 and TRBJ1-4, with D perhaps TRBD1 (5 bases). This CDR3 is 13 amino acids long. V was pared by 2 bases and J by 7 bases, with 8 bases between. The chain's CDR3 is CASSLSQGEKLFF. In DNA, the CDR3 is TGTGCCAGCAGTTTAAGTCAGGGTGAAAAACTGTTTTTT.

This clonotype was observed a few times. CDR3 DNA sequence: TGTGCCAGCGGCAGACTGGGCTCAGCTTTCTTT. Protein product: CASGRLGSAFF. The chain uses TRBV12-3 or TRBV12-4 and TRBJ1-1; D unclear. V lost 8 bases to trimming and J lost 10 bases, with 14 bases between them. This CDR3 has 11 amino acids.

The chain uses TRBV20-1 and TRBJ2-7, with D perhaps TRBD1 (6 bases). V was trimmed by 0 bases and J by 5 bases, leaving 20 bases between them. The CDR3 runs 16 residues. Germline CDR1 reads DFQATT; CDR2 reads SNEGSKA (reference sequence). CDR3 sequence reads: CSAREVVGRGTHEQYF. The CDR3 DNA is TGCAGTGCTAGAGAGGTGGTCGGCAGGGGAACCCACGAGCAGTACTTC.

V usage is TRBV5-1 and J usage is TRBJ1-2, with D possibly TRBD1 on 5 matching bases. In germline, CDR1 is SGHRS, CDR2 YFSETQ. The CDR3 length is 15 residues. V was trimmed by 0 bases and J by 3 bases, leaving 12 bases between them. The CDR3 DNA follows: TGCGCCAGCAGCTTGGCTGGAGGGGAGTACTATGGCTACACCTTC. Translated: CASSLAGGEYYGYTF.

This clonotype has more than one count but fewer than ten. The CDR3 is CASSQARDRLFSPLHF. The CDR3 bases are TGCGCCAGCAGCCAAGCCCGGGACAGGCTCTTTTCACCCCTCCACTTT. The chain combines TRBV4-3 with TRBJ1-6, with 8 positions matching TRBD1. Germline CDR1 and CDR2: LGHNA and YSLEER. This CDR3 spans 16 amino acids. V dropped 1 base and J dropped 9; count of bases not matched to a gene: 8.

This clonotype was detected a few times. This chain links TRBV4-3 with TRBJ1-2, with D unresolved. Germline CDR1 and CDR2: LGHNA and YSLEER. Trimming took off 0 bases at V and 5 bases at J, with 16 bases between the two ends. This CDR3 comprises 16 residues. The CDR3 loop is CASSQDAAGRRYGYTF. In DNA, the CDR3 is TGCGCCAGCAGCCAAGATGCGGCAGGAAGACGGTATGGCTACACCTTC.

This clonotype appeared a single time. The chain uses TRBV12-3 or TRBV12-4 and TRBJ2-1, with 11 positions matching TRBD2. This CDR3 contains 18 residues. V lost 6 bases to trimming and J lost 9 bases; unmatched junction nucleotides: 19. CDR3 nucleotides: TGTGCCAGCAGCCCTACTAGCGGGGGAGCAAGGTATAAGGGTGAGCAGTTCTTC. It yields the protein CASSPTSGGARYKGEQFF.

There are a few counts of this clonotype. The gene calls are TRBV2 and TRBJ1-6; D ambiguous. In germline, CDR1 is SNHLY, CDR2 FYNNEI. The CDR3 has 16 amino acids. Between the trimmed V and J ends, which lost 4 bases and 7 bases, there was a span of 17 bases. The CDR3 DNA follows: TGTGCCAGCAGTGTTAGGCAGCCTGGGGTCAATTCACCCCTCCACTTT. It is translated as CASSVRQPGVNSPLHF. Together with reference TRBV2 and TRBJ1-6, the CDR3 gives the full variable domain: EPEVTQTPSHQVTQMGQEVILRCVPISNHLYFYWYRQILGQKVEFLVSFYNNEISEKSEIFDDQFSVERPDGSNFTLKIRSTKLEDSAMYFCASSVRQPGVNSPLHFGNGTRLTVT.

The chain is built from TRBV20-1 and TRBJ1-6; no clear D gene. Trimming took 2 bases from V and 9 from J, leaving 11 bases between them. Germline V CDR1 and CDR2: DFQATT, SNEGSKA (reference sequence). The CDR3 length is 13 residues. CDR3 sequence reads: CSARSGLSSPLHF. The CDR3 DNA is TGCAGTGCTAGATCGGGGTTAAGTTCACCCCTCCACTTT.

V gene TRBV12-5 combines with J gene TRBJ2-5; 10 bases match TRBD1. Germline assignment: CDR1 LGHNT and CDR2 FRNRAP. CDR3 length: 15 residues. Trimming cost V 6 bases and J 1 base; bases outside gene matches: 5. The CDR3 here is CASGPGQGFQETQYF. The CDR3 DNA reads as TGTGCTAGTGGCCCGGGACAGGGGTTCCAAGAGACCCAGTACTTC.

The CDR3: CASRDSSRGGLYEQYF. DNA of the CDR3: TGTGCCAGCAGGGATTCCTCTAGGGGGGGCCTTTACGAGCAGTACTTC. The chain couples TRBV6-1 to TRBJ2-7; TRBD2 is a possible D gene (7 bases). The CDR3 extends over 16 amino acids. In germline, CDR1 is MNHNS, CDR2 SASEGT. Trimming removed 6 bases from V and 4 bases from J, with 22 bases in between.

This clonotype was detected ten times or more. The chain couples TRBV12-3 or TRBV12-4 to TRBJ2-7; no clear D. CDR3 length: 12 residues. Trimming left V 3 bases short and J 3 bases short, with 6 bases between. CDR3 residues: CASSFRSYEQYF. In nucleotides, the CDR3 is TGTGCCAGCAGTTTTAGGAGCTACGAGCAGTACTTC.